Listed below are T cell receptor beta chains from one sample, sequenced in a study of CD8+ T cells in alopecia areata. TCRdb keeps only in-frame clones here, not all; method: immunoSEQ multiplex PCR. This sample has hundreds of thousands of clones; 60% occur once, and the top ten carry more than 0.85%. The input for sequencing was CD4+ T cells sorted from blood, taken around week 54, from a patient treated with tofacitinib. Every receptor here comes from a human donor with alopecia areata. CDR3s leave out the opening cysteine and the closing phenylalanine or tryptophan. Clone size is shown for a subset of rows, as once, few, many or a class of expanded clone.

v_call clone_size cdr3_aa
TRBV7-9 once ASSLASGQETQY
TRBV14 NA ASSQGPGTRRSEQY
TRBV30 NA AWGQGWGHTDTQY
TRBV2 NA ASGWGRAYEQY
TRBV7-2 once ASSPGAGGSYEQY
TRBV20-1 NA SARGGLIQY
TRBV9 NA ASSVNSPGELF
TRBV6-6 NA ASREGYGYT
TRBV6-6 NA ASSGGDGYGYT
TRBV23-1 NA AGRQGNLSYEQY
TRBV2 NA ASSRQGSNYGYT
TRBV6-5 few ASKTGGTEAF
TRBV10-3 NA AIRKESYEQY
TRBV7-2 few ASSLVSASYEQY
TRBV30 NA AWAGQGPFYEQY
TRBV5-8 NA ASNRGLGGGYT
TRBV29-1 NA SVRQVQSSYNEQF
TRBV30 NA AWSWGPDNQPQH
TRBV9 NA ASSPRGQMNTGELF
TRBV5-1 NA ASSLRRTVTEAF